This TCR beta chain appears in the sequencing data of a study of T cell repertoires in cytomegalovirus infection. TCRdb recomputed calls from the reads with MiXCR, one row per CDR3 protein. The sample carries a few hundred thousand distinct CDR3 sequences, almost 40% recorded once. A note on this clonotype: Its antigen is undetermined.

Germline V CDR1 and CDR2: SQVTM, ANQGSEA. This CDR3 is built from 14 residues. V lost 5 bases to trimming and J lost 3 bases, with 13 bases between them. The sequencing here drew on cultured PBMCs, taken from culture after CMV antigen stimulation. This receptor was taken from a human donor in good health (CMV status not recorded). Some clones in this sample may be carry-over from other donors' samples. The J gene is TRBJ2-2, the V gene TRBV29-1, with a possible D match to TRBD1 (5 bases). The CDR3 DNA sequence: TGCAGCGTTTCAGGGTCAGCCGACACCGGGGAGCTGTTTTTT. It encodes CSVSGSADTGELFF.